This is a list of T cell receptor beta chains from one sample in a study of cytotoxic CD8 clonotypes in ibrutinib-treated CLL. Profiled with immunoSEQ multiplex PCR; TCRdb holds only in-frame clones, not every one. The data hold 160,000 or so clones, with roughly 80% observed a single time. Here the sequenced sample was PBMCs, taken after 12 months of ibrutinib treatment. These TCRs come from a human donor with chronic lymphocytic leukemia. Each CDR3 is given with its conserved first and last residue. D genes are given only for firm matches. Clone size is given for some rows only: seen once, a few or many times, or a class if the clone is expanded.

16	-	TRBV28	TRBJ2-7	-	TGTGCCAGCAGATCGGTCGGGGACGTGAGCCCCTACGAGCAGTACTTC	CASRSVGDVSPYEQYF
17	-	TRBV9	TRBJ2-3	TRBD1	TGTGCCAGCAGCGCTCCGCGGCCGGGACAGGGGACAGATACGCAGTATTTT	CASSAPRPGQGTDTQYF
15	-	TRBV19	TRBJ1-5	-	TGTGCCAGTAGTTCGGGAGGAGCGTTCAATCAGCCCCAGCATTTT	CASSSGGAFNQPQHF
16	few	TRBV6-1	TRBJ2-1	TRBD2	TGTGCCAGCAGTGAAAACGGCGGGAGGAGCTACAATGAGCAGTTCTTC	CASSENGGRSYNEQFF
15	-	TRBV4-1	TRBJ2-3	TRBD1	TGCGCCAGCAGCCTTCGGGACAGGGGGGCAGATACGCAGTATTTT	CASSLRDRGADTQYF
16	-	TRBV7-2	TRBJ2-7	-	TGTGCCAGCAGCCCCTCGTTGGACAGAAAAAGCTACGAGCAGTACTTC	CASSPSLDRKSYEQYF
12	-	TRBV18	TRBJ2-3	-	TGTGCCAGCTCACCACCGAGGGATACGCAGTATTTT	CASSPPRDTQYF
15	-	TRBV9	TRBJ2-5	TRBD2	TGTGCCAGCAGCGCCCGGACTAGCGGAAAAGAGACCCAGTACTTC	CASSARTSGKETQYF
14	-	TRBV6-5	TRBJ1-2	TRBD1	TGTGCCACATCCCGGGACAGGGGGCCGAGGGGCTACACCTTC	CATSRDRGPRGYTF
12	-	TRBV29-1	TRBJ2-3	-	TGCAGCGTTAATCCAGATTCAGATACGCAGTATTTT	CSVNPDSDTQYF
13	-	TRBV6-5	TRBJ1-4	-	TGTGCCAGCAAACGGGTTGGGATTCAGAAACTGTTTTTT	CASKRVGIQKLFF
12	-	TRBV27	TRBJ2-2	-	TGTGCCAGCGCGAAGACCACCGGGGAGCTGTTTTTT	CASAKTTGELFF
15	few	TRBV28	TRBJ1-6	TRBD1	TGTGCCAGCAGCTTACTCGGACAGGGGAACTCACCCCTCCACTTT	CASSLLGQGNSPLHF
13	-	TRBV5-1	TRBJ2-1	TRBD2	TGCGCCAGCAGCTCGACTAGCCTCAATGAGCAGTTCTTC	CASSSTSLNEQFF
14	-	TRBV7-8	TRBJ2-3	-	TGTGCCAGCAGCTTAGTCTCTTCCACAGATACGCAGTATTTT	CASSLVSSTDTQYF
15	-	TRBV18	TRBJ1-4	TRBD1	TGTGCCAGCTCACCCCCGACCGGACAGGGGGAAAAACTGTTTTTT	CASSPPTGQGEKLFF
14	few	TRBV21-1	TRBJ1-2	-	TGTGCCAGCAGCAAAGAGACGGTTAACTATGGCTACACCTTC	CASSKETVNYGYTF
11	-	TRBV28	TRBJ1-2	-	TGTGCCAGCAGTTTTAGGAGAAGCTACACCTTC	CASSFRRSYTF
11	few	TRBV9	TRBJ2-1	-	TGTGCCAGCAGCAATTACAATGAGCAGTTCTTC	CASSNYNEQFF
15	-	TRBV28	TRBJ1-3	-	TGTGCCAGCAGTCCGCTTGGACTCTCTGGAAACACCATATATTTT	CASSPLGLSGNTIYF
13	-	TRBV18	TRBJ1-2	TRBD1	TGTGCCAGCTCAGTACAACAGGGGTGGGGCTACACCTTC	CASSVQQGWGYTF
16	-	TRBV7-8	TRBJ2-1	TRBD1	TGTGCCAGCAGCTTAGGGGACAGGGTTGACTACAATGAGCAGTTCTTC	CASSLGDRVDYNEQFF
15	-	TRBV7-2	TRBJ1-3	-	TGTGCCAGCAGCTTAATGGGGGGGACTGGAAACACCATATATTTT	CASSLMGGTGNTIYF
18	-	TRBV27	TRBJ2-7	-	TGTGCCAGCAGTTTAAGAGGACAGGTACGCCGGGGGATATTAAAGCAGTACTTC	CASSLRGQVRRGILKQYF
15	-	TRBV11-3	TRBJ2-7	-	TGTGCCAGCAGCTCCGGGACTGTACCCGCCGGCGAGCAGTACTTC	CASSSGTVPAGEQYF
12	-	TRBV7-9	TRBJ2-1	-	TGTGCCAGCAGTCCCACCGGGGGAAGGCAGTTCTTC	CASSPTGGRQFF
14	-	TRBV7-8	TRBJ1-2	-	TGTGCCAGCAGCTTAGCTGGGAGTAGCTATGGCTACACCTTC	CASSLAGSSYGYTF
16	-	TRBV28	TRBJ1-4	-	TGTGCCAGCAGGCTGGGCGGGGCCCCAACTAATGAAAAACTGTTTTTT	CASRLGGAPTNEKLFF
12	-	TRBV28	TRBJ2-7	-	TGTGCCAGCATCGGGGGCGCCTACGAGCAGTACTTC	CASIGGAYEQYF
14	-	TRBV7-9	TRBJ1-4	-	TGTGCCAGCAGCTTAGCGGAGGGGATGGGAAAACTGTTTTTT	CASSLAEGMGKLFF
13	-	TRBV28	TRBJ2-3	TRBD2	TGTGCCAGCACAAAAGCGGGGCGGGATACGCAGTATTTT	CASTKAGRDTQYF
14	-	TRBV30	TRBJ2-7	TRBD2	TGTGCCTGGAGTGTAACTAGCGGGGGCTACGAGCAGTACTTC	CAWSVTSGGYEQYF
16	once	TRBV7-8	TRBJ2-7	TRBD2	TGTGCCAGCAGCTTAGGGGTAGCGGGGGACCCCTACGAGCAGTACTTC	CASSLGVAGDPYEQYF
15	-	TRBV5-6	TRBJ2-5	TRBD2	TGTGCCAGCAGCTTGGAATTAGCGGGGCCAGAGACCCAGTACTTC	CASSLELAGPETQYF
15	-	TRBV29-1	TRBJ1-3	TRBD1	TGCAGCGCCAAAGGGGACAGGTATTCTGGAAACACCATATATTTT	CSAKGDRYSGNTIYF
15	-	TRBV7-3	TRBJ1-4	TRBD1	TGTGCCAGCAGCTCGGGAAGGGGGCGGGGTGAAAAACTGTTTTTT	CASSSGRGRGEKLFF
11	once	TRBV7-9	TRBJ2-1	-	TGTGCCAGCAAAAGCGCGAGGGAGCAGTTCTTC	CASKSAREQFF
12	few	TRBV7-9	TRBJ2-7	TRBD1	TGTGCCAGCAGCGATTACAGGGGCGAGCAGTACTTC	CASSDYRGEQYF
14	-	TRBV9	TRBJ2-3	-	TGTGCCAGCAGCCCAGAGGGGGGGGCAGATACGCAGTATTTT	CASSPEGGADTQYF
15	-	TRBV5-8	TRBJ1-1	TRBD1	TGTGCCAGCAGCCGGATCGGACAGGGGGCCCCTGAAGCTTTCTTT	CASSRIGQGAPEAFF
15	-	TRBV4-2	TRBJ2-7	-	TGTGCCAGCAGCCAAGTAGTGGACACCGACTACGAGCAGTACTTC	CASSQVVDTDYEQYF
15	-	TRBV29-1	TRBJ1-1	TRBD1	TGCAGCGTCGTAGATGACAGGGTTGCTCGAACTGAAGCTTTCTTT	CSVVDDRVARTEAFF